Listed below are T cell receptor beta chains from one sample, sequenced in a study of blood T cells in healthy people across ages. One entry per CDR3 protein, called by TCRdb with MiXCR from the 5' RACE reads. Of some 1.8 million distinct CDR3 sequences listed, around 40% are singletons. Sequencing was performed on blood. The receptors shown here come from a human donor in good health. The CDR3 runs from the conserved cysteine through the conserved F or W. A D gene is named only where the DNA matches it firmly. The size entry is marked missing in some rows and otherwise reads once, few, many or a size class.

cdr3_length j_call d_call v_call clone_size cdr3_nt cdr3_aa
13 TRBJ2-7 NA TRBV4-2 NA TGTGCCAGCAGCCAAGACTTAGGGCTCGAGCAGTACTTC CASSQDLGLEQYF
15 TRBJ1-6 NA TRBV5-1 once TGCGCCAGCAGCTTGGGGGCCGGGCCAGATTCACCCCTCCACTTT CASSLGAGPDSPLHF
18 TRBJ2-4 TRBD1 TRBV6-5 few TGTGCCAGCAGTTACTCAGGGACAGGGATTGAGTCCAAAAACATTCAGTACTTC CASSYSGTGIESKNIQYF
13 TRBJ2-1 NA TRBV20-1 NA TGCAGTGCTAGAGTCAGGGAATACAATGAGCAGTTCTTC CSARVREYNEQFF
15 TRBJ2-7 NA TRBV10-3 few TGTGCCATCAGTGAGTTAGTTGCGGATAAAAGCGGGCAGTACTTC CAISELVADKSGQYF
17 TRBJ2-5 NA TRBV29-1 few TGCAGCGTCAGTACACCCGGAAGGGGATACCGTCAAGAGACCCAGTACTTC CSVSTPGRGYRQETQYF
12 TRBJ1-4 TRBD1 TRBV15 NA TGTGCCACCAGGAGGGGGCAGGAAAAACTGTTTTTT CATRRGQEKLFF
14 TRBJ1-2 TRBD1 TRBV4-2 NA TGTGCCAGCAGCCAAGATCAGGGGGTTAGAGGCTACACCTTC CASSQDQGVRGYTF
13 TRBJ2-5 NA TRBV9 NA TGTGCCAGCAGCGTACCAGGGCGGGAGACCCAGTACTTC CASSVPGRETQYF
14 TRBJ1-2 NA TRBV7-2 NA TGTGCCAGCAGCTTAAGCAGGCCAGACTATGGCTACACCTTC CASSLSRPDYGYTF
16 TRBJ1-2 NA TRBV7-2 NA TGTGCTAGCAGCTTAGTAATCCGGGATTACGCCTATGGCTACACCTTC CASSLVIRDYAYGYTF
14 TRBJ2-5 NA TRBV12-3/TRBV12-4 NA TGTGCCAGCAGCTTCAATCAGGGTCCGGAGACCCAGTACTTC CASSFNQGPETQYF
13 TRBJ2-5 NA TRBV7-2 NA TGTGCCAGCAGCTTAGGTGGTACCTTGGAGCAGTACTTC CASSLGGTLEQYF
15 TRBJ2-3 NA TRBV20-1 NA TGCGGTGCTAGAGGAGGGGGGGGGGCCGTAGATACGCAGTATTTT CGARGGGGAVDTQYF
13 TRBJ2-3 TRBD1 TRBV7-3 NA TGTGCCAGCAGCACCTCCGGGACAGGGGTTCTGTATTTT CASSTSGTGVLYF
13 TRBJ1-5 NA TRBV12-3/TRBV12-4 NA TGTGCCAGCAGGGGCGGGGGGGCAAGGCCCCAGCATTTT CASRGGGARPQHF
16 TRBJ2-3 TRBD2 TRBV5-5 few TGTGCCAGCAGCCCCGGGACTAGCTGGAAGACAGATACGCAGTATTTT CASSPGTSWKTDTQYF
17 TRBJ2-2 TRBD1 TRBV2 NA TGTGCCAGAGAAAGGGACAGAGGGCATGCGAGCACCGGGGAGCTGTTTTTT CARERDRGHASTGELFF
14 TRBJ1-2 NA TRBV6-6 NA TGTGCCAGCAGCTTCCAGACAGCTATCTATGGTTACACCTTC CASSFQTAIYGYTF
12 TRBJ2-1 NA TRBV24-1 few TGTGCCACCAGTGATTTGCTGGGTGAGCAGTTCTTC CATSDLLGEQFF
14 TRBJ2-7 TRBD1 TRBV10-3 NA TGTGCCATCAGCCTGACAGGGGTCCCCTACGAGCAGTACTTC CAISLTGVPYEQYF
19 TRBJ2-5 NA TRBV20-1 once TGCAGTGCTAGAGATTTTATTGGCGTAGCGGAGAGTTACCAAGAGACCCAGTACTTC CSARDFIGVAESYQETQYF
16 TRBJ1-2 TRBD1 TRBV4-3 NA TGCGCCAGCAGCCCCCAAAGGACAGGCCTTCTAGTCGGCTACACCTTC CASSPQRTGLLVGYTF
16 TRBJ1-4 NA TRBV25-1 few TGTGCCAGCAGTGAATTTCAGGGACCCACTAATGAAAAACTGTTTTTT CASSEFQGPTNEKLFF
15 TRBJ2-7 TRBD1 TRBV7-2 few TGTGCCAGCAGCTTAGGTGACAGGGGGGTATACGAGCAGTACTTC CASSLGDRGVYEQYF
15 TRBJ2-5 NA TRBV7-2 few TGTGCCAGCAGCCCAGGAGGCGACTTACAAGAGACCCAGTACTTC CASSPGGDLQETQYF
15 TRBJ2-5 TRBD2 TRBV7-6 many TGTGCCAGCTCCTGGACTAGCGGGGTCCAAGAGACCCAGTACTTC CASSWTSGVQETQYF
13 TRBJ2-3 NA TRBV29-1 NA TGCAGCGTTGTGGGCAGGTACGCAGATACGCAGTATTTT CSVVGRYADTQYF
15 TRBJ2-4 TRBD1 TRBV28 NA TGTGCCAGCAGTTTTTCGACAGGGACCAAAAACATTCAGTACTTC CASSFSTGTKNIQYF
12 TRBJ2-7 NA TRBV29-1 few TGCAGCTACGGGACCCAGACCTACGAGCAGTACTTC CSYGTQTYEQYF
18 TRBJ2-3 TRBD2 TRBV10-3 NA TGTGCCATCAGGACTAGCGGGGGGACTCCACCAAGCACAGATACGCAGTATTTT CAIRTSGGTPPSTDTQYF
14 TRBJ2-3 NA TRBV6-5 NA TGTGCCAGCAGGGAGAGTCCCCCGCCGGATACGCAGTATTTT CASRESPPPDTQYF
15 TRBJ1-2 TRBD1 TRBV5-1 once TGCGCCAGCAGCCCAAACCCGGACAGGGGAAGTGACTACACCTTC CASSPNPDRGSDYTF
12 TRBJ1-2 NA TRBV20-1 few TGCAGTGCTCTGGACCTTATGGATGGCTACACCTTC CSALDLMDGYTF
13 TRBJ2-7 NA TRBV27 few TGTGCCAGCAGACAGGGAATTGCCTACGAGCAGTACTTC CASRQGIAYEQYF
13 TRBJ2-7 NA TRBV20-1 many TGCAGTGCTAGCCCTCGGAGCTCCTACGAGCAGTACTTC CSASPRSSYEQYF
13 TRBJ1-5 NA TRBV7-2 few TGTGCCAGCAGCTTGGACAGCATACAGCCCCAGCATTTT CASSLDSIQPQHF